The sequence of this T cell receptor (beta chain) was determined in a study of identical twins. General study points: Twins' excess sharing was less marked for out-of-frame beta sequences.

The germline gives CDR1 MNHEY, CDR2 SVGEGT. V lost 6 bases to trimming and J lost 0 bases, with 12 bases between them. There are 14 residues in the CDR3. About this clonotype: As yet, its antigen is unknown.

MiXCR was run by TCRdb on the 5' RACE reads, yielding one entry per CDR3 protein. The sample includes fewer than 500,000 distinct CDR3 sequences, roughly a quarter of them seen just once. Separately, the same data were catalogued under a study of T cells expressing NK-cell markers. That work adds: From sorted CD3+CD56+NKG2C+, CD3+CD56+NKG2C- and CD3+CD56-NKG2C+ T cells came the TCR beta repertoires.

The sequencing sample was made of CD4+ T cells sorted from blood. The TCR comes from a woman aged 18-29 years in good health. V and J are TRBV6-2 or TRBV6-3 and TRBJ2-7; D gene uncertain. The CDR3 loop reads CASRTPYSSYEQYF. The CDR3 region has the DNA TGTGCCAGCAGAACACCCTATAGCTCCTACGAGCAGTACTTC.